Sequencing of this TCR beta chain was carried out in a study of regulatory T cells in long-lasting Graves disease. Sample time point: newly diagnosed GD, antithyroid drugs for less than 3 months. From RNA extracted from PBMCs, the TCR library was made. Patients were enrolled at an endocrinology department in Xi'an, China. Regarding the study as a whole: In persistent patients, shared public clonotypes (around 2,500) outnumbered those in new patients (roughly 870).

This clonotype was counted between two and nine times. Its target is unknown. The germline V and J ends were trimmed by 4 bases and 8 bases, with 14 bases remaining between them. CDR1 is SEHNR and CDR2 is FQNEAQ in the germline V gene (reference sequence). This CDR3 spans 13 amino acids. In building TCR beta libraries, iRepertoire HTBI primers were used together with Arm-PCR of CDR3 regions. Under the authors' procedure: Segment identification across samples yielded some 63 TRBV and roughly 15 TRBJ segments. TCRdb itself ran the multiplex PCR reads through MiXCR, one entry per CDR3 protein. The V and J calls were determined by TCRdb, not by the authors. In the table there are 300,000 to 450,000 distinct CDR3 sequences, 15% of which are singletons.

The chain uses TRBV7-9 and TRBJ1-2, with TRBD1 as a possible D gene (5 bases). The sample here was peripheral blood mononuclear cells (PBMCs), taken at new diagnosis, from a patient treated with antithyroid drugs. This clonotype originated in a female donor with Graves disease. The CDR3 region is CASSSARARGYTF. The CDR3 DNA follows: TGTGCCAGCAGCTCAGCCAGGGCGCGGGGCTACACCTTC. The full variable domain, its missing parts supplied by reference TRBV7-9 and TRBJ1-2, is DTGVSQNPRHKITKRGQNVTFRCDPISEHNRLYWYRQTLGQGPEFLTYFQNEAQLEKSRLLSDRFSAERPKGSFSTLEIQRTEQGDSAMYLCASSSARARGYTFGSGTRLTVV.